This passage covers 28 T cell receptor beta chains from one sample sequenced in a study of cytomegalovirus exposure and HLA in healthy donors. Use of 60 Vbeta and 13 Jbeta primers characterized the PCR. TCRdb keeps only in-frame clones here, not all; method: immunoSEQ multiplex PCR. The sample has about 100,000 clones, around 77% seen once; the top ten hold around a tenth. The sample consisted of PBMCs. The receptors were sampled from a male donor in good health and CMV-seropositive.

The rearrangement joins TRBV11-2 to TRBJ2-2; 7 bases are shared with TRBD1. The CDR3 length is 16 residues. V was clipped by 5 bases and J by 2 bases; unmatched bases: 8. Germline assignment: CDR1 SGHAT and CDR2 FQNNGV. CDR3 nucleotides: TGTGCCAGCAGCGACCCGGGACAGACCAACACCGGGGAGCTGTTTTTT. It translates to CASSDPGQTNTGELFF.

V is TRBV18 and J is TRBJ1-5; weak D call: TRBD1 (6 bases). The CDR3 totals 16 residues. In germline, CDR1 is KGHSH, CDR2 LQKENI. Trimming pared 4 bases from V and 3 bases from J, leaving 16 bases between. The CDR3 coding sequence is TGTGCCAGCTCACGAAACGCACCAGGGGACAATCAGCCCCAGCATTTT. It yields the protein CASSRNAPGDNQPQHF.

The chain recombines TRBV7-2 with TRBJ2-1; perhaps TRBD1 as D (6 bases). Germline CDR1 and CDR2: SGHTA and FQGNSA. The CDR3 is 15 amino acids. V lost 3 bases, J lost 6 bases, and 15 bases lay in between. This CDR3 reads CASSFNREFSNEQFF. For the CDR3, the DNA is TGTGCCAGCAGCTTTAACAGGGAGTTCAGCAATGAGCAGTTCTTC.

This clone was observed once. The chain carries TRBV7-3 and TRBJ1-1; TRBD1 matches at 8 bases. Losses at the gene ends were 2 bases for V and 0 bases for J; bases not matched to a gene: 5. Germline CDR1 is SGHTA and CDR2 is FQGTGA. The CDR3 consists of 16 residues. As DNA, the CDR3 is TGTGCCAGCAGCTTACAGGGGGCCCTTATGAACACTGAAGCTTTCTTT. It yields the protein CASSLQGALMNTEAFF.

The CDR3 spells CAWSYLAGADPSGANVLTF. CDR3 in DNA: TGTGCCTGGAGTTACCTGGCAGGTGCTGACCCGTCTGGGGCCAACGTCCTGACTTTC. The J gene is TRBJ2-6, the V gene TRBV30, with D unresolved. This CDR3 has 19 residues. Germline CDR1 and CDR2: GTSNPN and SVGIG (reference sequence). The V end was cut by 2 bases, the J end by 1 base, with 21 bases between.

This clone has only a few counts. This chain uses TRBV10-3 with TRBJ2-2; possible D gene TRBD2, 5 bases. V lost 11 bases to trimming and J lost 0 bases, with 22 bases between them. The CDR3 has 17 residues. Germline loops: CDR1 ENHRY, CDR2 SYGVKD. CDR3: CALRPGRLISNTGELFF. The CDR3 DNA reads TGTGCCCTGCGACCTGGTCGACTAATCTCGAACACCGGGGAGCTGTTTTTT.

V usage is TRBV2 and J usage is TRBJ2-7, with 8 bases that match TRBD2. CDR3 size: 18 residues. Germline V gene lookup returns CDR1 SNHLY and CDR2 FYNNEI. The V segment lost 8 bases and the J segment 0 bases; nucleotides outside the gene matches: 18. CDR3 in amino acids: CASRPPSSGMFRSYEQYF. In DNA form, the CDR3 reads TGTGCCAGCCGACCCCCGAGTAGCGGGATGTTCCGCTCCTACGAGCAGTACTTC.

The chain combines TRBV2 with TRBJ2-5; D might be TRBD2 (6 bases). This CDR3 spans 14 amino acids. V was pared by 6 bases and J by 0 bases, with 11 bases between. Per germline, CDR1 SNHLY and CDR2 FYNNEI. CDR3 protein: CASRVGGNQETQYF. Written as DNA, the CDR3 is TGTGCCAGCAGGGTGGGCGGGAACCAAGAGACCCAGTACTTC.

The genes are TRBV6-5 and TRBJ2-5; TRBD2 agrees at 7 bases. Losses at the gene ends were 6 bases for V and 5 bases for J; bases not matched to a gene: 3. Germline lookup yields CDR1 MNHEY and CDR2 SVGAGI. The CDR3 contains 12 residues. The CDR3 loop reads CASRREGETQYF. In nucleotides, the CDR3 is TGTGCCAGCAGGAGGGAGGGCGAGACCCAGTACTTC.

The rearrangement joins TRBV19 to TRBJ1-2; 7 bases fit TRBD1. This CDR3 comprises 11 residues. Germline-derived CDR1 and CDR2 are LNHDA and SQIVND (reference sequence). V lost 7 bases and J lost 9; bases outside the gene matches: 5. Written as DNA, the CDR3 is TGTGCCAGTATGAGGGGGCGAAGCTACACCTTC. It specifies CASMRGRSYTF.

The J gene is TRBJ1-5, the V gene TRBV5-8; 11 nucleotides match TRBD1. V trimming: 4 bases; J trimming: 6 bases; junction bases outside the gene matches: 9. This CDR3 region has 16 residues. In germline, CDR1 is SGHTS, CDR2 YDEGEE. The chain's CDR3 is CASSRIRDRGTQPQHF. Written as DNA, the CDR3 is TGTGCCAGCAGCCGAATAAGGGACAGGGGGACTCAGCCCCAGCATTTT.

This clone appeared a few times. The chain combines TRBV5-1 with TRBJ2-3, with 15 bases that match TRBD2. Germline values: CDR1 SGHRS, CDR2 YFSETQ. The CDR3 runs to 18 residues. Trimming removed 2 bases from V and 0 bases from J; junction bases left unmatched: 4. The CDR3 here is CASSLGLAGGPSTDTQYF. CDR3 coding DNA: TGCGCCAGCAGCTTAGGACTAGCGGGAGGGCCTAGCACAGATACGCAGTATTTT.

The chain joins TRBV7-3 to TRBJ2-7, with 7 nucleotides matching TRBD1. Per germline, CDR1 SGHTA and CDR2 FQGTGA. V shed 1 base and J 7 bases; nucleotides not matched to a gene: 4. CDR3 length: 13 residues. CDR3 sequence reads: CASSLNRGEEQYF. In DNA, the CDR3 is TGTGCCAGCAGCTTAAACAGGGGAGAGGAGCAGTACTTC.

The chain links TRBV7-9 to TRBJ2-5; TRBD2 matches 9 bases. V lost 5 bases, J lost 4 bases, and 2 bases stayed unmatched. Germline lookup yields CDR1 SEHNR and CDR2 FQNEAQ (reference sequence). CDR3 length equals 13 residues. The CDR3 nucleotides read TGTGCCAGCAGCAAACTAGCGGGAGAGACCCAGTACTTC. The encoded protein is CASSKLAGETQYF.

This chain joins TRBV2 and TRBJ1-5, with D perhaps matching TRBD1 (5 bases). The CDR3 runs 13 residues. The V and J ends lost 4 bases and 6 bases respectively, with 10 bases between them. In germline, CDR1 is SNHLY, CDR2 FYNNEI. The CDR3 spells CASSVLGRQPQHF. DNA of the CDR3: TGTGCCAGCAGTGTCCTGGGGCGTCAGCCCCAGCATTTT.

The chain carries TRBV28 and TRBJ1-4, with D hard to call. The CDR3 length is 15 residues. Deletions cut 6 bases from V and 4 bases from J, with 15 bases between. Germline V gene lookup returns CDR1 MDHEN and CDR2 SYDVKM. The CDR3 DNA sequence: TGTGCCAGCAGCCGGACGGGAGGGAATAATGAAAAACTGTTTTTT. The encoded protein is CASSRTGGNNEKLFF.

The chain couples TRBV2 to TRBJ2-7; 8 nucleotides align to TRBD1. The trim removed 6 bases at V and 0 bases at J, leaving 7 bases unmatched. Germline loops: CDR1 SNHLY, CDR2 FYNNEI. The CDR3 is 15 residues long. The DNA of the CDR3 is TGTGCCAGCAGCGGACAGGGCCCCCTCTCCTACGAGCAGTACTTC. Its translation: CASSGQGPLSYEQYF.

This clone appeared a single time. The rearrangement links TRBV9 to TRBJ1-3, with 7 bases matching TRBD1. Looked up from germline, CDR1 is SGDLS and CDR2 is YYNGEE. V lost 3 bases to trimming and J lost 2 bases; unmatched junction nucleotides: 8. The CDR3 has 16 residues. The CDR3 DNA reads TGTGCCAGCAGCGAGTTCGACAGGGCAACTGGAAACACCATATATTTT. This codes for CASSEFDRATGNTIYF.

The V call is TRBV10-3, the J call TRBJ2-5, with 16 bases aligning to TRBD2. The CDR3 length is 19 residues. CDR1 is ENHRY, CDR2 SYGVKD, per germline. V lost 6 bases, J lost 5 bases, and 15 bases stayed unmatched. The CDR3 DNA follows: TGTGCCATCAGCCCAAGCCTGGGACTAGCGGGAGGGCCTGAGGAGACCCAGTACTTC. Translated, it gives CAISPSLGLAGGPEETQYF.

The chain is built from TRBV6-6 and TRBJ1-3; D is perhaps TRBD1 (5 bases). V lost 2 bases to trimming and J lost 2 bases, with 7 bases between them. The CDR3 contains 14 residues. The germline V gene has CDR1 MNHNY and CDR2 SVGAGI (reference sequence). The CDR3 DNA reads TGTGCCAGCAGTTACAAGGGGACTGGAAACACCATATATTTT. Translating gives CASSYKGTGNTIYF.

The genes are TRBV11-1 and TRBJ2-2; the match to TRBD2 covers 9 bases. CDR3 length: 17 amino acids. CDR1 and CDR2 from the germline V gene are SGHAT and FQDESV (reference sequence). The V gene end was trimmed by 0 bases and the J gene end by 6 bases; junction bases not matched to a gene: 8. The CDR3 protein is CASSLALGGRAAGELFF. CDR3 nucleotides: TGTGCCAGCAGCTTAGCGCTTGGCGGGAGGGCCGCCGGGGAGCTGTTTTTT.

The rearrangement uses TRBV19 and TRBJ2-1, with 7 nucleotides matching TRBD1. The CDR3 contains 16 residues. Germline V CDR1 and CDR2: LNHDA, SQIVND (reference sequence). V lost 5 bases to trimming and J lost 2 bases; unmatched junction nucleotides: 9. The CDR3 DNA reads TGTGCCAGTAGTCTATCACAGGGGCCACCCTACAATGAGCAGTTCTTC. It specifies CASSLSQGPPYNEQFF.

This clone is a singleton in its sample. This sequence joins TRBV11-2 and TRBJ2-7; 7 nucleotides line up with TRBD1. This CDR3 spans 14 amino acids. V gave up 7 bases and J gave up 7 bases; unmatched junction bases: 13. Germline values: CDR1 SGHAT, CDR2 FQNNGV. This chain's CDR3 is CASNLQGDVGEQYF. The CDR3 coding sequence is TGTGCCAGCAACCTCCAGGGGGATGTGGGGGAGCAGTACTTC. The variable domain in full, completed from reference TRBV11-2 and TRBJ2-7, reads EAGVAQSPRYKIIEKRQSVAFWCNPISGHATLYWYQQILGQGPKLLIQFQNNGVVDDSQLPKDRFSAERLKGVDSTLKIQPAKLEDSAVYLCASNLQGDVGEQYFGPGTRLTVT.

The chain has TRBV9 and TRBJ1-6, with a tentative D call TRBD1 (5 bases). The CDR3 loop spans 15 amino acids. V was pared by 4 bases and J by 7 bases, with 15 bases between. CDR1 is SGDLS and CDR2 is YYNGEE in the germline V gene. CDR3 region: CASSPPPGRNSPLHF. CDR3 sequence (DNA): TGTGCCAGCAGCCCCCCCCCAGGGAGGAATTCACCCCTCCACTTT.

The chain is built from TRBV5-1 and TRBJ2-5; a weak D match, TRBD1 (5 bases). The J call may be wrong; the DNA end is better matched by TRBJ2-7. This CDR3 comprises 16 residues. CDR1 is SGHRS, CDR2 YFSETQ, per germline. The chain's CDR3 is CASSPRGQGLSYEQYF. CDR3 nucleotide sequence: TGCGCCAGCAGCCCCCGTGGGCAGGGTCTCTCCTACGAGCAGTACTTC.

The chain joins TRBV9 to TRBJ2-3; 8 nucleotides align to TRBD2. This CDR3 is 17 amino acids long. The ends lost 0 bases at V and 1 base at J; junction bases unmatched: 7. Germline CDR1 SGDLS, CDR2 YYNGEE. Here the CDR3 reads CASSVEGSGMGTDTQYF. In DNA form, the CDR3 reads TGTGCCAGCAGCGTAGAGGGTAGCGGGATGGGCACAGATACGCAGTATTTT.

This chain links TRBV7-2 with TRBJ2-1, with 8 bases identical to TRBD2. V was pared by 8 bases and J by 7 bases, with 10 bases of the junction left unmatched. Germline loops: CDR1 SGHTA, CDR2 FQGNSA. The length of the CDR3 is 14 residues. CDR3 DNA sequence: TGTGCCAGCGCCACCGGAGCTAGCGGGAATGAGCAGTTCTTC. It yields the protein CASATGASGNEQFF. The full variable domain, with the rest looked up from reference TRBV7-2 and TRBJ2-1, is GAGVSQSPSNKVTEKGKDVELRCDPISGHTALYWYRQSLGQGLEFLIYFQGNSAPDKSGLPSDRFSAERTGGSVSTLTIQRTQQEDSAVYLCASATGASGNEQFFGPGTRLTVL.

In this sample, this clone turned up once. The chain recombines TRBV4-2 with TRBJ1-2, with D possibly being TRBD1 (5 bases). Germline lookup yields CDR1 LGHNA and CDR2 YNFKEQ. V gave up 0 bases and J gave up 10 bases, with 21 bases separating them. The CDR3 spans 16 residues. CDR3 protein: CASSQDGASRLNHYTF. DNA of the CDR3: TGTGCCAGCAGCCAAGATGGGGCTTCGCGTCTCAACCACTACACCTTC.